Each of the 5 T cell receptor beta chains below was sequenced from the same sample in a study of early T cells in non-severe SARS-CoV-2 infection. TCRdb itself ran the 5' RACE reads through MiXCR, one entry per CDR3 protein. The repertoire holds about 92,000 distinct CDR3 sequences, with 13% to 15% as singletons. Sequences were obtained from whole blood. The receptors derive from an adult who was a healthcare worker with PCR-confirmed SARS-CoV-2 infection or an uninfected control (not recorded which).

This clonotype was seen ten or more times. The chain carries TRBV20-1 and TRBJ2-7, with a possible D match to TRBD2 (5 bases). Trimming removed 6 bases from V and 4 bases from J, with 16 bases in between. There are 13 residues in the CDR3. The V gene's germline CDR1 is DFQATT and CDR2 SNEGSKA (reference sequence). CDR3 sequence: CSAAELTRYEQYF. CDR3 DNA: TGCAGTGCAGCGGAGCTAACTCGGTACGAGCAGTACTTC.

The chain links TRBV7-9 to TRBJ2-2; the D gene could be TRBD1 or TRBD2 (5 bases each). V lost 3 bases to trimming and J lost 1 base, with 12 bases between them. Germline V CDR1 and CDR2: SEHNR, FQNEAQ (reference sequence). The CDR3 covers 16 residues. CDR3 DNA sequence: TGTGCCAGCAGCTTCGGGGCAGGGTGGAACACCGGGGAGCTGTTTTTT. This gives the protein CASSFGAGWNTGELFF.

The chain recombines TRBV12-5 with TRBJ2-1, with a weak D call TRBD2 (5 bases). The CDR3 totals 16 residues. V was clipped by 4 bases and J by 1 base, with 14 bases between them. Germline lookup yields CDR1 LGHNT and CDR2 FRNRAP. The DNA for the CDR3 is TGTGCTAGTGGTTCCCAGCGGTCTGTATCCTACAATGAGCAGTTCTTC. Its translation: CASGSQRSVSYNEQFF.

This clonotype was recorded at least ten times. The chain recombines TRBV19 with TRBJ1-2; 10 positions match TRBD1. V dropped 5 bases and J dropped 4; count of bases not matched to a gene: 4. Germline V gene sequence: CDR1 LNHDA, CDR2 SQIVND (reference sequence). This CDR3 contains 14 residues. CDR3 sequence (DNA): TGTGCCAGTAGTCGACAGGGGGCGGCCTATGGCTACACCTTC. Encoded protein: CASSRQGAAYGYTF.

This clonotype was recorded at least ten times. The chain is built from TRBV20-1 and TRBJ1-2; 8 bases map to TRBD1. The CDR3 is 16 residues long. Losses at the gene ends were 0 bases for V and 5 bases for J; bases not matched to a gene: 11. Germline CDR1 DFQATT, CDR2 SNEGSKA (reference sequence). Here the CDR3 reads CSARDSRQGAGYGYTF. CDR3 in DNA: TGCAGTGCTAGAGATTCGAGGCAGGGGGCTGGTTATGGCTACACCTTC.